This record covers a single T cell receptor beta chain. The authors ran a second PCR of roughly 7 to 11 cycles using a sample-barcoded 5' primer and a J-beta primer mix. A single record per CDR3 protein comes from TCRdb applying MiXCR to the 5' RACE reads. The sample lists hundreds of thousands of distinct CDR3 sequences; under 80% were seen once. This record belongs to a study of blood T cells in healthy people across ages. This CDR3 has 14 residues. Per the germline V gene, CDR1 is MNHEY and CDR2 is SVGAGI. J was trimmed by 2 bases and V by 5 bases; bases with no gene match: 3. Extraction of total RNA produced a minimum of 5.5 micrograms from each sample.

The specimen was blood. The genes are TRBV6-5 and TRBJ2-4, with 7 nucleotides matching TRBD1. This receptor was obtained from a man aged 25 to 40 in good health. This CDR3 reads CASSKTGTKNIQYF. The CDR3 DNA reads TGTGCCAGCAGTAAGACAGGGACCAAAAACATTCAGTACTTC.